This TCR beta chain was recorded in a study of cytomegalovirus exposure and HLA in healthy donors (dated by TCRdb to the late 2010s). Notes on the research overall: An earlier analysis of roughly 500 of the donors reported 250 to 350 Gb of sequence data and roughly 110 million unique TCR beta sequences from about 200 million T cells. To study patterns of TCR occurrence, a later analysis re-analyzed previously published TCR beta repertoires from several hundred donors and added high-resolution HLA genotyping. The number of typed donors differed by locus: about 629-630 for A, B, C, DRB1 and DQB1; approximately 520 for DQA1; 606 for DPA1; and some 470 for DPB1. A later genetic analysis used genome-wide SNP genotypes for about 60% of the roughly 670 donors, treating that subset as a discovery cohort. Four to six DR-DQ haplotypes were handled as single units for association and clustering, since linkage in the cohort was strong. In addition to the first cohort of 500 to 850 subjects, a separate validation cohort of 100 to 150 different subjects was used. The T cell repertoires of roughly 660 subjects were profiled by immunosequencing and related to cytomegalovirus serostatus. To predict cytomegalovirus infection status, the study combined high-throughput TCR immunosequencing, statistical association of individual TCRs with disease status, and machine learning. Rather than using new phenotypic data, the later analysis identified candidate immune exposures from TCR beta sequences and from how often those sequences occurred across donors. Among about 400 genotyped donors of the cohort, an average of around 240,000 unique TCR beta nucleotide sequences was sequenced per donor, of which about 18% were non-productive. Roughly 300 gigabases of sequencing data and approximately 91 million unique TCR sequences made up an early release that covered 500 to 700 HLA-typed donors. The genetic ancestry cluster associated with self-reported Caucasian donors included about 81% of the roughly 400 genotyped donors. HLA typing included class I and class II loci at four-digit resolution. All discovery cohort repertoires had been generated on a single sequencing platform. The study was designed to test whether signatures of past pathogen exposure could be identified by cataloging public T cell receptors. An earlier analysis of 500 to 650 of the donors applied high-throughput TCR beta sequencing to assess whether each TCR beta V gene segment acted as functional or pseudogenic. Donor age, sex, ethnicity and CMV serostatus were compiled alongside the repertoire data. General study outcomes and caveats: In a later analysis, HLA-associated TCR beta chains showed more clonal expansion and lower generation probabilities than non-associated chains that were equally common. Broadly in line with IMGT annotations, most TCR beta V segments showed up in productive rearrangements about 87% or about 30% of the time in an earlier analysis of about 500 of the donors. The only immune exposure information available for the cohort was CMV serostatus. Most CMV-associated TCR beta chains appeared to be HLA-restricted in a later analysis, and the HLA associations seemed to be driven largely by CMV exposure. The earlier analysis of nearly 600 of the donors excluded 15 to 20 rarely observed V segments, including chromosome 9 orphons, because counts were too low. Because HLA typing was unavailable for some donors at each locus, only the typed subset was used in association tests. A further reported finding was that TCR beta sequences accurately predicted the HLA-A and HLA-B alleles for most subjects in the first cohort. Sequencing depth was assumed to be roughly uniform across donors in the presence/absence analyses, though that assumption may not hold. At a false discovery rate of 0.05, a later analysis linked 15,000 to 20,000 TCR beta sequences to specific HLA alleles. In a later genetic analysis, fewer N-insertions in productive TCRs were reported among donors in an Asian-associated ancestry cluster than the roughly 700-donor mean. Linkage disequilibrium might explain the correlated functional status among segregating V segments, but an unknown experimental factor could not be ruled out. This cohort had only TCR beta chains sequenced, and the lack of alpha or paired-chain data limited which features could be detected. The classifier was reported to diagnose cytomegalovirus status with high specificity and sensitivity in both the original and validation cohorts. A cluster of highly shared sequence variants was judged likely to represent a technical artifact of the sequencing pipeline. Most TCR sequences were seen in very few donors, while some public TCRs were found in many individuals. The authors suggested that the approach could potentially be generalized to other disease states and immunological phenotypes. Some IMGT-functional V segments, including TRBV6-2 and TRBV6-3, could not be told apart with the 87-base-pair reads, so those segments were excluded. V-gene and J-gene trimming of TCR beta chains was associated with a missense DCLRE1C variant in a later genetic analysis, and the association was replicated in an independent cohort. When HLA alleles, especially DR and DQ, strongly co-occurred, attributing TCR associations to individual alleles was difficult. In vitro tests confirmed that three of the cytomegalovirus-associated TCR beta chains recognize cytomegalovirus antigens. In the study, around 150 TCR beta chains were listed as associated with cytomegalovirus. According to a later analysis, parvovirus B19, influenza, CMV and Epstein-Barr virus appeared linked to several top co-occurrence clusters. In a later analysis, TCR association rates were found to vary across HLA loci, with the most associated TCRs seen for DRB1 alleles and the fewest for HLA-C alleles.

The cohort was made up of 666 healthy bone marrow donors. At the time of sampling, every cohort member was nominally healthy, though immune exposures that went unrecorded were likely present. The donor was CMV seronegative and was included in the group of about 400 seronegative cohort members. A peripheral blood sample was collected from each donor, and TCR beta sequencing was performed on peripheral blood mononuclear cells. Genomic DNA extraction from the blood cell samples was performed with the Qiagen DNeasy Blood Extraction Kit. To note about this clone: It has no known antigen specificity. Per-nucleotide qualities are absent, and no much larger clonotype sits a single base away.

Library generation was performed with the immunoSEQ multiplex PCR assay. For the multiplex PCR, a mixture combining 60 forward primers for TCR Vbeta segments and 13 reverse primers for TCR Jbeta segments was used. The CDR3 region of rearranged TCR beta genes was amplified from genomic DNA by a multiplex PCR assay. On the Illumina HiSeq System, the amplified TCR beta libraries were sequenced as 87-base-pair reads. Per the original workflow: In a later analysis, tens of millions of unique TCR beta chains were counted across the approximately 640 repertoires, and around 11 million of these chains were shared by at least two donors. Raw reads were error-corrected and collapsed into unique sequences by a nearest-neighbor algorithm in which closely related sequences were merged to remove PCR and sequencing errors. Alignment of CDR3 sequences to IMGT reference sequences was used to assign V, D and J gene segments. Each retained sequence needed at least a six-nucleotide match to both a V gene segment and a J gene segment. Rearrangements were called productive when the CDR3 lacked stop codons and stayed in frame with V and J; all others were non-productive. CDR3 was defined by IMGT convention, running from the second conserved V-encoded cysteine to the conserved J-encoded phenylalanine. The earlier analysis of 500 to 600 of the donors excluded sequences that lacked an unambiguous match to a single V gene segment. In an earlier analysis of 450 to 750 of the donors, a V segment was called functional when productive rearrangements were above 56.7%, and segregating when the standard deviation between donors exceeded 5%. A statistical classification framework was developed to diagnose cytomegalovirus status using the catalog of TCR beta chain sequences. V and J gene assignment, in a later analysis, came from comparing TCR nucleotide sequences with IMGT/GENE-DB human TR gene sequences. The TCRdist pipeline was used in a later analysis to assign CDR3 sequences and most-parsimonious VDJ recombination scenarios. A later analysis defined each TCR beta chain by its CDR3 amino acid sequence plus V-gene family, and excluded reads lacking a unique V-gene family. To address suspected cross-contamination and a sequencing artifact, a later analysis removed 550 to 750 highly shared, low-generation-probability nucleotide sequences. A later analysis calculated a clonal expansion index for each public chain from normalized within-repertoire ranks of inferred template counts. Generation probabilities in a later analysis came from a VDJ recombination model fitted to out-of-frame rearrangements, and those results were checked against IGoR. In a later analysis, TCR-TCR, TCR-HLA and TCR-CMV co-occurrence was scored with hypergeometric tests, and a repertoire-size bias correction was applied to TCR pairs. A later analysis estimated false discovery rates by permuting HLA or CMV assignments 20 times. A later analysis grouped co-occurring TCRs with DBSCAN, adding TCRdist sequence similarity when clustering within HLA-allele-positive subsets. Repertoires with fewer than 30,000 or more than 120,000 public chains, plus five repertoires with anomalous nucleotide sharing, were excluded from co-occurrence clustering. TCRdb holds this immuneACCESS table with in-frame rearrangements only. Some clones are missing; in checked studies, unresolved V genes explain under half, and the rest has no known cause. For V, J and clone size, that table is used; D and trimming come from the DNA. The sample table holds tens of thousands of clones, of which 70% to 75% were seen once. Of the sample, about 4.2% falls within the top ten clones.

CDR1 GTSNPN and CDR2 SVGIG are derived from the germline V gene (reference sequence). The CDR3 spans 17 residues, from the cysteine through the phenylalanine. The DNA shown is the 51-base CDR3, in frame from base 1. V is trimmed back by 3 bases and J by 0 bases, and the junction contains 10 bases that no gene match accounts for. The receptor was derived from a man aged 60 to 75 in good health and CMV-seronegative. The chain employs TRBV30 and TRBJ2-3; 9 bases in the junction line up with TRBD1. Sequencing was performed on PBMCs. The DNA sequence reads TGTGCCTGGAGCCGCCCAGGGACAGGGTATAGCACAGATACGCAGTATTTT. This codes for CAWSRPGTGYSTDTQYF.